This T cell receptor (beta chain) was sequenced in a study of T cells in Graves' hyperthyroidism and ophthalmopathy. There were TCR beta CDR3 regions amplified from RNA transcripts. First-round RT-PCR targeting the TCR CDR3 was performed with the HTBI primer set. TCRdb reprocessed the multiplex PCR reads via MiXCR and lists one record per CDR3 protein. This table holds roughly 800,000 distinct CDR3 sequences, 35% to 45% found once. The germline CDR1 and CDR2 sequences are SGDLS and YYNGEE. The CDR3 length is 17 residues. The V end lost 0 bases, the J end lost 3 bases, and 19 bases lay between the germline ends. From 10 ml of fresh peripheral blood, PBMCs were isolated.

Specimen: blood. The chain recombines TRBV9 with TRBJ2-7; maybe TRBD1 (8 bases). The origin of this receptor is a young man with Graves' hyperthyroidism. CDR3 sequence reads: CASSVDPGGGGIYEQYF. CDR3 DNA sequence: TGTGCCAGCAGCGTAGACCCAGGGGGCGGGGGTATCTACGAGCAGTACTTC.